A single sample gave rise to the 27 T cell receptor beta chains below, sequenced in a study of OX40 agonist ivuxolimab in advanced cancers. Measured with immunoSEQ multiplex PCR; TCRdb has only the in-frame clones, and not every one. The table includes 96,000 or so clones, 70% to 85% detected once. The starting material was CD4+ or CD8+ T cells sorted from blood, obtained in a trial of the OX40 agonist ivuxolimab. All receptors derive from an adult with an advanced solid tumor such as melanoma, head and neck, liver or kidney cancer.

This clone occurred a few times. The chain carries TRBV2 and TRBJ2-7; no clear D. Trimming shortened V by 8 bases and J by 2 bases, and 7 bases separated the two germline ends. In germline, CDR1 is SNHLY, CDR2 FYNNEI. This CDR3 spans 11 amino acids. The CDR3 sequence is CASASPYEQYF. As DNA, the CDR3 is TGTGCCAGCGCCAGTCCCTACGAGCAGTACTTC.

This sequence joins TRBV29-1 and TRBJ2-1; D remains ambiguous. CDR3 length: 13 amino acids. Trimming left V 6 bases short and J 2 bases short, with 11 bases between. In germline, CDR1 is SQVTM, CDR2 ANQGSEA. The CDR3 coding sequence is TGCAGCGTCGGGCTAAGCACCTACAATGAGCAGTTCTTC. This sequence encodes CSVGLSTYNEQFF.

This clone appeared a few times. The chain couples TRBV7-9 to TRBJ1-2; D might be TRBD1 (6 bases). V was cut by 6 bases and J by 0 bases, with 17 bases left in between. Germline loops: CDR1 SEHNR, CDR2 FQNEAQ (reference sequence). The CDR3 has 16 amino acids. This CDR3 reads CASSPTGPQSNYGYTF. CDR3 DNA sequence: TGTGCCAGCAGTCCGACAGGTCCCCAGTCTAACTATGGCTACACCTTC.

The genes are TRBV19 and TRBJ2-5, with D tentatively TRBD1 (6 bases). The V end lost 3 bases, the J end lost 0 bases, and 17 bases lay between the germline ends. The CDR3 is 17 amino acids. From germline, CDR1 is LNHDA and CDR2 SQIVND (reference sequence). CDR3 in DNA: TGTGCCAGTAGTATTTTCCCTACAGGGCTGTACCAAGAGACCCAGTACTTC. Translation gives CASSIFPTGLYQETQYF.

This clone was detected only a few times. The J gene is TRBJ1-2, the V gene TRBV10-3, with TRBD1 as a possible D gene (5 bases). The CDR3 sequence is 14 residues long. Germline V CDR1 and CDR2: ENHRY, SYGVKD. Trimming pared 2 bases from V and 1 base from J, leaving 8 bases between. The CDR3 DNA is TGTGCCATCAGTGAGAAGGGGCTTAACTATGGCTACACCTTC. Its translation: CAISEKGLNYGYTF.

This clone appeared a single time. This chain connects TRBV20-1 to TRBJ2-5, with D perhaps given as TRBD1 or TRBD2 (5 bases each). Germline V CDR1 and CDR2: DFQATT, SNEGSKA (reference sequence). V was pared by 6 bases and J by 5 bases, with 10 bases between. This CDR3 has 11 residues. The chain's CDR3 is CSARWGETQYF. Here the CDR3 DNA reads TGCAGTGCCCGGTGGGGGGAGACCCAGTACTTC.

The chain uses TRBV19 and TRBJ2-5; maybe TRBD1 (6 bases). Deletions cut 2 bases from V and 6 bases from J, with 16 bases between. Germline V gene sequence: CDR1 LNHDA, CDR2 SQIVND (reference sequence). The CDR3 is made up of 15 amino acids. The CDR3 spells CASSINAGDAKTQYF. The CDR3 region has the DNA TGTGCCAGTAGTATAAATGCAGGGGATGCGAAGACCCAGTACTTC.

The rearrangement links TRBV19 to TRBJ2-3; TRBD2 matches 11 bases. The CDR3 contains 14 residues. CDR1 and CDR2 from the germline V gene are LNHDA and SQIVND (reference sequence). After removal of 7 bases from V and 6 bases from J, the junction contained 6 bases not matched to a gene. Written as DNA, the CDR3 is TGTGCCAGTACTTTAGCGGGGGGGCCCGATACGCAGTATTTT. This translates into CASTLAGGPDTQYF.

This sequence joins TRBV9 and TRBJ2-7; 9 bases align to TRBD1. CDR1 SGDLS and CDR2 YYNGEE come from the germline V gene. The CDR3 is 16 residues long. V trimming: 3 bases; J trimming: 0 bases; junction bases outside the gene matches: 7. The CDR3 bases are TGTGCCAGCAGCGCGGGGGCGGGACAGGGCTCCTACGAGCAGTACTTC. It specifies CASSAGAGQGSYEQYF. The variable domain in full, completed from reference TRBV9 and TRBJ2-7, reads DSGVTQTPKHLITATGQRVTLRCSPRSGDLSVYWYQQSLDQGLQFLIQYYNGEERAKGNILERFSAQQFPDLHSELNLSSLELGDSALYFCASSAGAGQGSYEQYFGPGTRLTVT.

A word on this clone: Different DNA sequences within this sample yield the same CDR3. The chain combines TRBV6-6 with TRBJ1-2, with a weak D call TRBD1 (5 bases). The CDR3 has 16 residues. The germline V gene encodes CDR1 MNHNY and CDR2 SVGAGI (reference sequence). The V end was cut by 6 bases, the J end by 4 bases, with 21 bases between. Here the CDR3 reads CASSPLPAGNGYGYTF. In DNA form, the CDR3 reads TGTGCCAGCAGCCCGCTCCCGGCAGGGAACGGCTATGGCTACACCTTC.

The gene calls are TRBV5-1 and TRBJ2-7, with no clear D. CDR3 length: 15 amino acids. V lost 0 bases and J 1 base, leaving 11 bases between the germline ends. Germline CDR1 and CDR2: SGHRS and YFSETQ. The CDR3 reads CASSLGAVTSYEQYF. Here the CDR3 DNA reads TGCGCCAGCAGCTTGGGCGCCGTGACATCCTACGAGCAGTACTTC.

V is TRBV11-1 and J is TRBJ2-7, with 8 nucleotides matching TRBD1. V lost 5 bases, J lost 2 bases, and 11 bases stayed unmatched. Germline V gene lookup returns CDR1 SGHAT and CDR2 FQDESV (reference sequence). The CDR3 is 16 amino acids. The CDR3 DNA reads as TGTGCCAGCAGCATTGATGAACAGGGGGGCGCCTACGAGCAGTACTTC. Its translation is CASSIDEQGGAYEQYF.

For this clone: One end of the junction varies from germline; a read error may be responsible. CDR3 DNA sequence: TGCAGCGTTGAGTACAAAGGGCATGGAGATTTT. It encodes CSVEYKGHGDF. This sequence joins TRBV29-1 and TRBJ2-3; D is uncertain. CDR3 length equals 11 residues. Germline V gene sequence: CDR1 SQVTM, CDR2 ANQGSEA.

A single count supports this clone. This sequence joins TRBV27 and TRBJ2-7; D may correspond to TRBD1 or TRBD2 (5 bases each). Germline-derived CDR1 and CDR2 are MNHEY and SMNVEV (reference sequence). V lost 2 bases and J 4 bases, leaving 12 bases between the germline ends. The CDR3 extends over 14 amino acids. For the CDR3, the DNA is TGTGCCAGCAGTTTACCAGGGCCGGGGTACGAGCAGTACTTC. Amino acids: CASSLPGPGYEQYF.

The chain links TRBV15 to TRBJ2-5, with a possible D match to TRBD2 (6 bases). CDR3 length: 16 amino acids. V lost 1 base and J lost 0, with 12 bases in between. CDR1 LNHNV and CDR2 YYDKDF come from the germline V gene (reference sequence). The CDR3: CATSRGRGPYQETQYF. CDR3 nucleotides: TGTGCCACCAGCAGAGGGCGGGGACCTTACCAAGAGACCCAGTACTTC.

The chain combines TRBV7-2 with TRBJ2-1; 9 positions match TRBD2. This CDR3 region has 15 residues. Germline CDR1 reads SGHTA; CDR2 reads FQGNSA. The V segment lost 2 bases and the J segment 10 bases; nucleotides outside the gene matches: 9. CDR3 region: CASSLLLGLADEQFF. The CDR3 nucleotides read TGTGCCAGCAGCTTACTGTTGGGACTAGCTGACGAGCAGTTCTTC.

The CDR3, as DNA: TGTGCCAGCAGCTTAGGGGGACAGGGAAACGAGCAGTACTTC. Residues: CASSLGGQGNEQYF. The genes are TRBV7-9 and TRBJ2-7; TRBD1 aligns across 9 bases. With V trimmed by 1 base and J by 5 bases, 3 bases remained unmatched. This CDR3 comprises 14 residues. CDR1 SEHNR and CDR2 FQNEAQ come from the germline V gene (reference sequence).

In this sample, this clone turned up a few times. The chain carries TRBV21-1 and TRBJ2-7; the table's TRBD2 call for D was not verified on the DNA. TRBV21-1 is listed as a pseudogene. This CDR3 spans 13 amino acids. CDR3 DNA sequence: TGTGCCAGCAGCAAGGACTGCTCCTACGAGCAGTACTTC. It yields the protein CASSKDCSYEQYF.

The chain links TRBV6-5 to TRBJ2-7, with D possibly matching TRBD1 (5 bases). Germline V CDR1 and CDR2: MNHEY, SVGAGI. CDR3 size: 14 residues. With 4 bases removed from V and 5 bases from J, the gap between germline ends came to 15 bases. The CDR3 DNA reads TGTGCCAGCAGTTCGTCAGGGCCGTTCCACGAGCAGTACTTC. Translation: CASSSSGPFHEQYF.

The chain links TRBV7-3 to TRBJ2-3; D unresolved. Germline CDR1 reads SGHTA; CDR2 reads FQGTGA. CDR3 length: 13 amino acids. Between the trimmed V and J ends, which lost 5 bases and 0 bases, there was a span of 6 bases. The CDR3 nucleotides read TGTGCCAGCAGCATGACTAGCACAGATACGCAGTATTTT. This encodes CASSMTSTDTQYF.

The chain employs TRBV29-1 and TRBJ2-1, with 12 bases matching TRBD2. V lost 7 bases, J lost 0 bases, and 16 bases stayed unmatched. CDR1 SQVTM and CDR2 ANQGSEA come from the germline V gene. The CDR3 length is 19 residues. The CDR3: CSALTGPSGRAPSYNEQFF. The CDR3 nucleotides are TGCAGCGCCCTTACAGGGCCTAGCGGGAGGGCCCCCTCCTACAATGAGCAGTTCTTC.

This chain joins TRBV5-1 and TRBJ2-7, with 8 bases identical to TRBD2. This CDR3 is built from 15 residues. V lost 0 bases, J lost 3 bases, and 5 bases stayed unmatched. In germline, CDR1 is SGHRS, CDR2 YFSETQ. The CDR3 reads CASSLVGLGIYEQYF. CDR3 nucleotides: TGCGCCAGCAGCTTGGTGGGACTAGGGATCTACGAGCAGTACTTC.

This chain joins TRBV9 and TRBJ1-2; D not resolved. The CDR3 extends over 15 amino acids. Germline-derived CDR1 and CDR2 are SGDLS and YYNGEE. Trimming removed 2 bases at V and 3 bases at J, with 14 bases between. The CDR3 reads CASSVGMGSDYGYTF. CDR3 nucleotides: TGTGCCAGCAGCGTGGGTATGGGGTCGGACTATGGCTACACCTTC.

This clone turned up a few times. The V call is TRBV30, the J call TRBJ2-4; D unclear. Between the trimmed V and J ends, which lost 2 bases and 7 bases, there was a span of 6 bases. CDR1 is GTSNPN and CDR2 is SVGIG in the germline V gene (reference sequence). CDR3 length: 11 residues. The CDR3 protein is CAWSSGNIQYF. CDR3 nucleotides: TGTGCCTGGAGTTCGGGCAACATTCAGTACTTC.

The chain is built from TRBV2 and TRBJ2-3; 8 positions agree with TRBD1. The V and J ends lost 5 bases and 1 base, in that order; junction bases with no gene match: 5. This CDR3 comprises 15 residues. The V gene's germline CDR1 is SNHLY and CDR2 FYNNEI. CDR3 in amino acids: CASSSDRGRTDTQYF. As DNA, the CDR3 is TGTGCCAGCAGTTCTGACAGGGGTCGCACAGATACGCAGTATTTT.

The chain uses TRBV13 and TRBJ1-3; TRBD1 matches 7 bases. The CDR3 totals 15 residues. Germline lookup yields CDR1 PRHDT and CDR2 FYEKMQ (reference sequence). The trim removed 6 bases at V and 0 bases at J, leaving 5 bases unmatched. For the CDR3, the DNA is TGTGCCAGCAGAGAGACAGGGCTCTCTGGAAACACCATATATTTT. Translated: CASRETGLSGNTIYF.

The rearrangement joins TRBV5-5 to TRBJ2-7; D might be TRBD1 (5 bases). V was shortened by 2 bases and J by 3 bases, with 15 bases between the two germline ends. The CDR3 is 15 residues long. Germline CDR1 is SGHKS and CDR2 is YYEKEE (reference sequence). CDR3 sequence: CASSFQLTGNYEQYF. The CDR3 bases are TGTGCCAGCAGCTTCCAACTCACAGGAAACTACGAGCAGTACTTC.